This TCR beta chain was sequenced during a study of cytomegalovirus exposure and HLA in healthy donors. Trimming left V 10 bases short and J 2 bases short, with 11 bases between. Per the germline V gene, CDR1 is LNHDA and CDR2 is SQIVND (reference sequence). The CDR3 totals 12 residues. Study-level points and caveats: Of the V segments, some could not be distinguished, including TRBV6-2 and TRBV6-3, and were excluded. Later analysis identified a missense DCLRE1C variant that was linked to TCR beta V- and J-gene trimming. Most TCR beta V segments were productive about 87% or about 30% of the time in an earlier analysis.

The study ran its PCR with 60 Vbeta and 13 Jbeta primers. Libraries were prepared by immunoSEQ multiplex PCR; TCRdb keeps only in-frame clonotypes and omits some of them. The table has 150,000 to 200,000 clones, roughly 79% seen once; the top ten hold 7%. This clone was seen a single time. Its antigen is as yet unknown. The receptor was derived from a woman in her forties in good health and CMV-seropositive. This chain links TRBV19 with TRBJ2-5, with D perhaps TRBD1 (6 bases). The sequenced sample was PBMCs. The CDR3: CATRDTQETQYF. CDR3 nucleotides: TGTGCCACCCGGGACACACAAGAGACCCAGTACTTC.